The text below deals with one T cell receptor beta chain. What it binds is not known. Profiling relied on immunoSEQ multiplex PCR, and the TCRdb table lists in-frame clones only, not all of them. The sample lists approximately 41,000 clones, 85% to 90% occurring once. Noted time point: week 35, safety follow-up. One vaccine dose held 300 ug of mutant IDH1 20-mer peptide and came with topical imiquimod. The patients received vaccinations eight times, in weeks 1, 3, 5, 7, 11, 15, 19 and 23. The data stem from a study of a mutant IDH1 vaccine in newly diagnosed glioma. Across the whole study: Investigators started vaccination 4-6 weeks after radiotherapy alone, or with temozolomide cycles. The sex distribution of treated patients was 62.5% male and roughly 40% female, with a mean age of roughly 40 years. The therapy given earlier, which was standard therapy, consisted of radiotherapy, temozolomide, or both, and most of the patients received both.

The ends were cut back, 4 bases at V and 3 bases at J, with 7 bases in the middle. There are 13 residues in the CDR3. Looked up from germline, CDR1 is SGHTS and CDR2 is YDEGEE. This rearrangement joins TRBV5-8 to TRBJ2-2; D tentatively reads TRBD1 or TRBD2 (5 bases each). Sequences were derived from PBMCs, sampled from a glioma patient whose treatment included an IDH1 peptide vaccine. The source is a man between 35 and 55 years old with glioma. The CDR3 region has the DNA TGTGCCAGCAGCCTGGGGGACACCGGGGAGCTGTTTTTT. Translation: CASSLGDTGELFF.